This T cell receptor beta chain came from a study of blood T cell repertoires in COVID-19. For the study at large: Both acute and convalescent COVID-19 samples were obtained from the United States, Italy and Spain. In each case, the material was cDNA or gDNA derived from T cells, B-cell-depleted T cells, or PBMCs.

The assay was immunoSEQ multiplex PCR, and TCRdb's table has in-frame clones only and misses some. The table has under 300,000 clones, nearly 85% seen once. J gave up 9 bases and V 2 bases, and 3 bases lay outside the gene matches. Germline CDR1 MNHEY, CDR2 SVGAGI. This CDR3 comprises 15 residues. This sequence originates from a human donor in a cohort sampled during active COVID-19. This chain links TRBV6-5 with TRBJ2-3, with 15 bases aligning to TRBD2. Sequencing was performed on peripheral blood. The CDR3 reads CASSYAGLAGGTQYF. The DNA of the CDR3 is TGTGCCAGCAGTTACGCGGGACTAGCGGGGGGAACGCAGTATTTT.